The clone carrying this T cell receptor (beta chain) was recorded once. This specimen comes from a study of blood T cell repertoires in COVID-19. Study-level information: The United States, Italy and Spain supplied acute and convalescent COVID-19 samples. PBMCs, B-cell-depleted T cells, or T cells were the source of the cDNA or gDNA that made up the material.

Trimming took off 2 bases at V and 0 bases at J, with 11 bases between the two ends. This CDR3 spans 17 amino acids. Germline CDR1 and CDR2: LNHDA and SQIVND (reference sequence). Original analysis: Amplification of reference gene primers provided the estimated nucleated cell counts. Clones were read by immunoSEQ multiplex PCR, and TCRdb kept only the in-frame ones, dropping some. The V and J calls and clone size were taken over from that table, and D and trimming were inferred from the DNA. The sample yields over 35,000 clones, approximately 80% seen once. The chain combines TRBV19 with TRBJ2-6; the D gene is possibly TRBD1 (5 bases). The TCR comes from a man in his fifties or sixties with active COVID-19. The sequenced sample was peripheral blood. DNA for the CDR3: TGTGCCAGTAGTATACAGGGTTCCTTCTCTGGGGCCAACGTCCTGACTTTC. Amino acid sequence: CASSIQGSFSGANVLTF.